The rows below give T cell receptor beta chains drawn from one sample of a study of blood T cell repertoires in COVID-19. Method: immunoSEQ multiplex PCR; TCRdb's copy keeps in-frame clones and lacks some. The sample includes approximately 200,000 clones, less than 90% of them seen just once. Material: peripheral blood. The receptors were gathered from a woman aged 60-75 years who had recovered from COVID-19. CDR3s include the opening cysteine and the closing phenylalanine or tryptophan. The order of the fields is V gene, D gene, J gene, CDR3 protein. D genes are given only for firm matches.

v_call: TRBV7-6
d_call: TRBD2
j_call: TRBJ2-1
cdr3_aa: CASSPWTSLGSYNEQFF

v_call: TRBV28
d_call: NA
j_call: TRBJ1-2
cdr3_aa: CASSTGMGYGYTF

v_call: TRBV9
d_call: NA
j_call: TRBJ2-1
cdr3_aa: CASSPAGAVHNEQFF

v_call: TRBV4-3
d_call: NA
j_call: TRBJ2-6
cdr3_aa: CASSQDYGGSGANVLTF

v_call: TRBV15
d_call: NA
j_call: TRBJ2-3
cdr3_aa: CATSRVGNAADTQYF

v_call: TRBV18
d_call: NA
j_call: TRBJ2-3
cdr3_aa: CASSEQRGSTDTQYF

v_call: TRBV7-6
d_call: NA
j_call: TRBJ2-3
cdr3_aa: CASAVGGGHTDTQYF

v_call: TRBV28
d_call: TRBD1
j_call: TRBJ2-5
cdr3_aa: CASSSGTAKETQYF

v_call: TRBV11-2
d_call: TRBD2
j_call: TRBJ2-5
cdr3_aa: CASRGGETQYF

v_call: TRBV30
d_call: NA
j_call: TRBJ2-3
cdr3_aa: CAWSALMESTDTQYF

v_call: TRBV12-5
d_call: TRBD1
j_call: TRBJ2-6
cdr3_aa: CASGAGTGDGANVLTF

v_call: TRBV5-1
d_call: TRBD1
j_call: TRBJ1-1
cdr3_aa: CASSRWAGQGSTEAFF

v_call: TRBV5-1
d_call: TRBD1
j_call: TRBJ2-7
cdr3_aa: CASSRTGSGHEQYF

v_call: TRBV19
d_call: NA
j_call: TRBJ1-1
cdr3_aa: CASSTGLRERTEAFF

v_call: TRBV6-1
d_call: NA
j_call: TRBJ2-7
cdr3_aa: CASSETGPYEQYF

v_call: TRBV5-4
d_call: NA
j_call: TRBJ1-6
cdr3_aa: CASSFNRVSYNSPLHF

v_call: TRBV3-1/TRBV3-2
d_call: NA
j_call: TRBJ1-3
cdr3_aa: CASSQESFSGNTIYF

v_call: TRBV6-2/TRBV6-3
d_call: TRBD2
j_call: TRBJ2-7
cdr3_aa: CASSYTLRGSYEQYF

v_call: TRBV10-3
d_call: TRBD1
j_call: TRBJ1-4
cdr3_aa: CAISADRGFNEKLFF

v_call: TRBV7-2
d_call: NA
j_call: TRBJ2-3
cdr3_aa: CASSFMRNTQYF

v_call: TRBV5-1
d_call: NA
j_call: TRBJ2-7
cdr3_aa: CASSLTGRGDYEQYF

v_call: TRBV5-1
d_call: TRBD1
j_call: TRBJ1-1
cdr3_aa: CASSLVGTGGSTEAFF

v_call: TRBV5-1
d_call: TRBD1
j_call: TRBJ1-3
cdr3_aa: CASSLAGTGGGDTIYF

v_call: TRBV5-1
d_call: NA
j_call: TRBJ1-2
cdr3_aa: CASSPEGRGGPYGYTF

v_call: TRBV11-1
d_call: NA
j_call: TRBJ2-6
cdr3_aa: CASSLALPAAGANVLTF

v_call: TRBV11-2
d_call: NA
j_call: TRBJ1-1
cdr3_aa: CASSLKGQHTEAFF

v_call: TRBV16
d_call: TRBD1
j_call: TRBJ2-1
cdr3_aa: CASSQSVGQGNEQFF

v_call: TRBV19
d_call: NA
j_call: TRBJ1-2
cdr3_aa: CASSIAGKVYGYTF

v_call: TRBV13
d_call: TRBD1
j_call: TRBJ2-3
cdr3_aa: CASSPGQGTDTQYF

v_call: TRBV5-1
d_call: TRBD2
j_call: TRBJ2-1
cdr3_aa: CASSMGLAGGPNYEQFF

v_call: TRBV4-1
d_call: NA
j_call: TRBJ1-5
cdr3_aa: CASSHAGGTLYSNQPQHF

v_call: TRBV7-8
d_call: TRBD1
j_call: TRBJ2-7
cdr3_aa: CASRRPGTGVHEQYF